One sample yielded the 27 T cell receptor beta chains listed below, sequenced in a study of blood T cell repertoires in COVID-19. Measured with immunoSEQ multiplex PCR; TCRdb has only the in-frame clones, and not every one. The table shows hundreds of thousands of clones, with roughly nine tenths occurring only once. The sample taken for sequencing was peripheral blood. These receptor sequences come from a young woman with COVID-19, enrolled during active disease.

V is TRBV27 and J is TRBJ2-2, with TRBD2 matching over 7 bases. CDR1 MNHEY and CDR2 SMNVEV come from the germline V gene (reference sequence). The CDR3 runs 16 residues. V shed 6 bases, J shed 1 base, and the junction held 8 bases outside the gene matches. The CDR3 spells CASRGKRGVNTGELFF. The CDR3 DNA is TGTGCCAGCAGAGGAAAGCGGGGAGTGAACACCGGGGAGCTGTTTTTT.

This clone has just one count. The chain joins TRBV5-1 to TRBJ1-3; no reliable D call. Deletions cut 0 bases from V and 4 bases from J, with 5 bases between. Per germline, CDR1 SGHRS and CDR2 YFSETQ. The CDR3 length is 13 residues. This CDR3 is CASSLAAGNTIYF. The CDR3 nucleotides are TGCGCCAGCAGCTTGGCCGCGGGAAACACCATATATTTT.

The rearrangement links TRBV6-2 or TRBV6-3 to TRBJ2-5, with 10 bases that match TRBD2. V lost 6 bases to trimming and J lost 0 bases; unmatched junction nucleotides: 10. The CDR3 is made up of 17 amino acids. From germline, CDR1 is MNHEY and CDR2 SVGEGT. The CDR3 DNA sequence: TGTGCCAGCAGCTTAGGGTCACTAGCGGGGTACCAAGAGACCCAGTACTTC. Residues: CASSLGSLAGYQETQYF.

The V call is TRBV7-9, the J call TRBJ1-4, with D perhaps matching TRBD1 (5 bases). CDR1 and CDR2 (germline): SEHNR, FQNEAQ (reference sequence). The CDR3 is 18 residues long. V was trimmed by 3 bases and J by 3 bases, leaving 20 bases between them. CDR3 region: CASSFGGNTRAANEKLFF. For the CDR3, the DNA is TGTGCCAGCAGCTTCGGGGGGAACACCCGTGCAGCTAATGAAAAACTGTTTTTT. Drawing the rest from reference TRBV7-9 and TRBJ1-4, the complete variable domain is DTGVSQNPRHKITKRGQNVTFRCDPISEHNRLYWYRQTLGQGPEFLTYFQNEAQLEKSRLLSDRFSAERPKGSFSTLEIQRTEQGDSAMYLCASSFGGNTRAANEKLFFGSGTQLSVL.

The CDR3 DNA reads TGTGCCAGCAGTCTTAGTTCCACCGGGGAGCTGTTTTTT. Encoded protein: CASSLSSTGELFF. This chain connects TRBV2 to TRBJ2-2; D gene uncertain. V was clipped by 5 bases and J by 4 bases, with 8 bases between them. Germline V gives CDR1 SNHLY, CDR2 FYNNEI. This CDR3 has 13 residues.

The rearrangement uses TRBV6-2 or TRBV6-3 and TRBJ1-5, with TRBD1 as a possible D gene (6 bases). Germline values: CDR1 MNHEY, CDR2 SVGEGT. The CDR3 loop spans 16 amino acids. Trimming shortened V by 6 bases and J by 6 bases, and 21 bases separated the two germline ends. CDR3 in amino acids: CASSQPGEGESQPQHF. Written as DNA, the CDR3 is TGTGCCAGCAGCCAACCCGGGGAGGGGGAGAGTCAGCCCCAGCATTTT.

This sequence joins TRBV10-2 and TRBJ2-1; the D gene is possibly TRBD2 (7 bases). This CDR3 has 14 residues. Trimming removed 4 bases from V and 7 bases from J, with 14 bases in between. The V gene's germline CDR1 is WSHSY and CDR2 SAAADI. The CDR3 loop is CASSAWGGGNEQFF. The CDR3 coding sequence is TGCGCCAGCAGTGCGTGGGGGGGCGGAAATGAGCAGTTCTTC.

The CDR3: CASSRQPQHF. The CDR3 DNA follows: TGCGCCAGCAGTCGTCAGCCCCAGCATTTT. The chain employs TRBV4-1 and TRBJ1-5, with no clear D. This CDR3 is 10 amino acids long. Germline V lookup: CDR1 MGHRA, CDR2 YSYEKL. V lost 6 bases and J lost 6, with 3 bases in between.

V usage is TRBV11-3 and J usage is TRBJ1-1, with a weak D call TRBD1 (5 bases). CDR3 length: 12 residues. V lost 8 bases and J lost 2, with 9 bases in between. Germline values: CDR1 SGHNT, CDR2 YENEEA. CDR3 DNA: TGTGCCAGCTCCGGGGGAAACACTGAAGCTTTCTTT. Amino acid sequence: CASSGGNTEAFF.

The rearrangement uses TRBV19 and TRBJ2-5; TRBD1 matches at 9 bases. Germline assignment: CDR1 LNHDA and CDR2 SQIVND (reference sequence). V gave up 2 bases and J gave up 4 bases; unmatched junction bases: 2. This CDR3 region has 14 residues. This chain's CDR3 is CASSITGGSETQYF. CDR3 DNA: TGTGCCAGTAGTATAACAGGGGGCTCAGAGACCCAGTACTTC.

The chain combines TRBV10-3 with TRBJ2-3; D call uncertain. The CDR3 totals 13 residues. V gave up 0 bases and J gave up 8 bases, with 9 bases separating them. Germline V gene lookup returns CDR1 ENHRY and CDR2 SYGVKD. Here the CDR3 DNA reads TGTGCCATCAGTGAGTCGGAGTTGGGTACGCAGTATTTT. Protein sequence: CAISESELGTQYF.

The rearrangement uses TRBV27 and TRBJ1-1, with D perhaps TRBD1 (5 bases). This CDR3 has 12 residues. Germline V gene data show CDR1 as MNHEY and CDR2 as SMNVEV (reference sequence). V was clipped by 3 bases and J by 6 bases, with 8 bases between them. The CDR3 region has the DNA TGTGCCAGCAGTTTCCCAGGGTCTGAAGCTTTCTTT. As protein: CASSFPGSEAFF.

The DNA of the CDR3 is TGTGCCAGCAGTTTATCCGGACTGACGGCCTATAATTCACCCCTCCACTTT. It specifies CASSLSGLTAYNSPLHF. The gene calls are TRBV27 and TRBJ1-6; the D is unclear. This CDR3 comprises 17 residues. Germline-derived CDR1 and CDR2 are MNHEY and SMNVEV (reference sequence). V lost 0 bases and J lost 2, with 11 bases in between.

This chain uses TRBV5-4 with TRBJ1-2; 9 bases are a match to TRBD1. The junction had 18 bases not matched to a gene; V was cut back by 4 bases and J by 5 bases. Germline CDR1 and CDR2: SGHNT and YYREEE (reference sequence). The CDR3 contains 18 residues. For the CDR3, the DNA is TGTGCCAGCAGCCGCTACAGGGGGCAAGGCCGCGATTCTTATGGCTACACCTTC. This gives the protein CASSRYRGQGRDSYGYTF.

For the CDR3, the DNA is TGTGCCAGCTCACCCCCTGGACAGTTCAGCTACGAGCAGTACTTC. Amino acid sequence: CASSPPGQFSYEQYF. The V and J genes are TRBV18 and TRBJ2-7; D might be TRBD1 (6 bases). Germline loops: CDR1 KGHSH, CDR2 LQKENI. Trimming pared 3 bases from V and 3 bases from J, leaving 15 bases between. The CDR3 covers 15 residues.

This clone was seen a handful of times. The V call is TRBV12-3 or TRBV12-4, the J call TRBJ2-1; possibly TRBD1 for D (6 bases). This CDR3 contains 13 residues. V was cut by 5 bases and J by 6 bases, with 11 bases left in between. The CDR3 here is CASSLQGLNEQFF. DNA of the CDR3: TGTGCCAGCAGTCTACAGGGCCTCAATGAGCAGTTCTTC.

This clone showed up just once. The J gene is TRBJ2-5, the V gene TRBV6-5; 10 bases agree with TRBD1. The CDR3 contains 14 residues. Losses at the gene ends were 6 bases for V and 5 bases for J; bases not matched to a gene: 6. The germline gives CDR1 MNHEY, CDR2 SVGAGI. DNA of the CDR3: TGTGCCAGCAGGCCGGGACAGGGGTGGGAGACCCAGTACTTC. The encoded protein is CASRPGQGWETQYF.

CDR3 loop: CASNPDRASGYTF. The DNA for the CDR3 is TGTGCCAGCAATCCGGACAGGGCCAGTGGCTACACCTTC. The J gene is TRBJ1-2, the V gene TRBV12-3 or TRBV12-4; TRBD1 aligns across 8 bases. CDR3 length: 13 amino acids. The V segment lost 7 bases and the J segment 7 bases; nucleotides outside the gene matches: 8.

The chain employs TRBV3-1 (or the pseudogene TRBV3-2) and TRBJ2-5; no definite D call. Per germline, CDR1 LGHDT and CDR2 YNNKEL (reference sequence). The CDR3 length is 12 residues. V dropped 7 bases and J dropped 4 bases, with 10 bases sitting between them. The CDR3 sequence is CASTNPGETQYF. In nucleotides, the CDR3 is TGTGCCAGCACCAACCCCGGAGAGACCCAGTACTTC.

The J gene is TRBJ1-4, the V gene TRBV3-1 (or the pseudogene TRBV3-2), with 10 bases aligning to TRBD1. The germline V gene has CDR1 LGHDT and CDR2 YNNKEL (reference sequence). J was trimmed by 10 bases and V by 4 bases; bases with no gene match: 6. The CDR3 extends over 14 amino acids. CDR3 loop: CASSPGTGAIKLFF. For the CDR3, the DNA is TGTGCCAGCAGCCCTGGGACAGGGGCTATAAAACTGTTTTTT.

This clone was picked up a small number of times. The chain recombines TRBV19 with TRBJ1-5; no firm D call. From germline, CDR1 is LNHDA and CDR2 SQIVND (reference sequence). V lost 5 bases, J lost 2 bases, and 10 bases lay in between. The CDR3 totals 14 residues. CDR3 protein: CASSYRGGNQPQHF. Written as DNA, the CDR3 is TGTGCCAGTAGTTATCGGGGTGGCAATCAGCCCCAGCATTTT.

DNA of the CDR3: TGTGCCAGTAGTTCGTTTAGCGGGGGGGAGACCCAGTACTTC. Its translation: CASSSFSGGETQYF. This chain connects TRBV19 to TRBJ2-5, with 10 bases matching TRBD2. J was trimmed by 5 bases and V by 5 bases; bases with no gene match: 5. The germline CDR1 and CDR2 sequences are LNHDA and SQIVND (reference sequence). The CDR3 is made up of 14 amino acids.

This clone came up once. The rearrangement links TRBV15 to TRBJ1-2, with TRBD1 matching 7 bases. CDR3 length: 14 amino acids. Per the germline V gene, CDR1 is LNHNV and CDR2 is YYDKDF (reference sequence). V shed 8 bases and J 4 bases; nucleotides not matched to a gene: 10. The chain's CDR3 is CATGMTGSSYGYTF. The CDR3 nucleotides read TGTGCCACCGGAATGACAGGGAGTAGCTATGGCTACACCTTC.

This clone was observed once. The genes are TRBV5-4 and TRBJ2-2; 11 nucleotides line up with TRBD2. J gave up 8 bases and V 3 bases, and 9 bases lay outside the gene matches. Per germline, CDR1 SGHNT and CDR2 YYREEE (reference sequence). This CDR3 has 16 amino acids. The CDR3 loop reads CASSSASGGPTGELFF. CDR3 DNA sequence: TGTGCCAGCAGCTCGGCTAGCGGGGGGCCTACAGGGGAGCTGTTTTTT.

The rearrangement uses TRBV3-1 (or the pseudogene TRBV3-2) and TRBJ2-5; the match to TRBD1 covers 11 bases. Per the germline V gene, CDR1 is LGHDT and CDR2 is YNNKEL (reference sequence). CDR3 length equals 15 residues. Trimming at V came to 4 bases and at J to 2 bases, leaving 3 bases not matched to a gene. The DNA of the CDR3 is TGTGCCAGCAGCCCGGACAGGGGGCCGCAAGAGACCCAGTACTTC. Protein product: CASSPDRGPQETQYF.

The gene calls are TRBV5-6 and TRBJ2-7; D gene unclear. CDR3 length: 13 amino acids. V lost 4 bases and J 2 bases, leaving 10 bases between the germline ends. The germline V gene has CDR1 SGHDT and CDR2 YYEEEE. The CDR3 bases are TGTGCCAGCAGCGCGGTCGATACCTACGAGCAGTACTTC. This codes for CASSAVDTYEQYF.

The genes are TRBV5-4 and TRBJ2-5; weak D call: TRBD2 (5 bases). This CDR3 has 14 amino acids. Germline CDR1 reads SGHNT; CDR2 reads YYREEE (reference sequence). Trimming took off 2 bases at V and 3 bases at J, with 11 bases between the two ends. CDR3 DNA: TGTGCCAGCAGCTTCCCGGGAACCAAAGAGACCCAGTACTTC. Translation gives CASSFPGTKETQYF. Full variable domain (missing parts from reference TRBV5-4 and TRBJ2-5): ETGVTQSPTHLIKTRGQQVTLRCSSQSGHNTVSWYQQALGQGPQFIFQYYREEENGRGNFPPRFSGLQFPNYSSELNVNALELDDSALYLCASSFPGTKETQYFGPGTRLLVL.